Each of the 25 T cell receptor beta chains below was sequenced from the same sample in a study of cytomegalovirus exposure and HLA in healthy donors. Only in-frame clones appear in the TCRdb table, and some are missing; sequencing was by immunoSEQ multiplex PCR. The data contain a few hundred thousand clones, around 85% of them singletons. Sequenced input: PBMCs. These receptors originate from a woman between 18 and 29 years old in good health and CMV-seronegative.

With respect to this clone: The junction departs from the called germline gene at one end, perhaps through a read error. This chain links TRBV7-9 with TRBJ2-5, with a tentative D call TRBD2 (5 bases). Germline CDR1 and CDR2: SEHNR and FQNEAQ (reference sequence). This CDR3 spans 12 amino acids. The CDR3 is CASSPEREGLHF. In DNA, the CDR3 is TGTGCCAGCAGCCCGGAGAGAGAAGGACTTCACTTC.

This chain links TRBV6-1 with TRBJ2-1; 7 nucleotides agree with TRBD2. The germline CDR1 and CDR2 sequences are MNHNS and SASEGT. The J segment lost 4 bases and the V segment lost 7 bases, leaving 10 bases of the junction unmatched. The CDR3 spans 15 residues. The CDR3 bases are TGTGCCAGCAATGACGGGCTAGCGGATTACAATGAGCAGTTCTTC. This gives the protein CASNDGLADYNEQFF.

V and J are TRBV18 and TRBJ2-7; 7 bases map to TRBD1. Germline V gives CDR1 KGHSH, CDR2 LQKENI. The ends lost 1 base at V and 5 bases at J; junction bases unmatched: 2. The CDR3 loop spans 13 amino acids. CDR3 sequence reads: CASSPLDRDEQYF. The DNA of the CDR3 is TGTGCCAGCTCACCACTCGACAGGGACGAGCAGTACTTC.

This chain joins TRBV5-1 and TRBJ2-5; 8 bases agree with TRBD1. V gave up 2 bases and J gave up 4 bases; unmatched junction bases: 4. The length of the CDR3 is 14 residues. Germline lookup yields CDR1 SGHRS and CDR2 YFSETQ. CDR3: CASSFGQGGETQYF. CDR3 DNA sequence: TGCGCCAGCAGCTTTGGACAGGGTGGAGAGACCCAGTACTTC.

The chain has TRBV27 and TRBJ1-2; weak D call: TRBD1 (5 bases). Germline CDR1 is MNHEY and CDR2 is SMNVEV (reference sequence). The CDR3 has 15 amino acids. The V gene lost 6 bases and the J gene lost 7 bases, with 21 bases spanning the gap. CDR3 protein: CASSPGRNPGGGYTF. In DNA form, the CDR3 reads TGTGCCAGCAGCCCGGGACGCAACCCGGGGGGTGGCTACACCTTC.

This clone showed up just once. V gene TRBV9 combines with J gene TRBJ2-7; TRBD1 agrees at 8 bases. V lost 2 bases, J lost 12 bases, and 10 bases stayed unmatched. Per the germline V gene, CDR1 is SGDLS and CDR2 is YYNGEE. This CDR3 has 13 residues. The CDR3 reads CASSVRTGNSLYF. The CDR3 DNA reads TGTGCCAGCAGCGTTCGGACAGGGAATAGTCTGTACTTC.

The chain couples TRBV27 to TRBJ2-2; the D gene is possibly TRBD1 (5 bases). Germline CDR1 reads MNHEY; CDR2 reads SMNVEV (reference sequence). The V end lost 6 bases, the J end lost 6 bases, and 14 bases lay between the germline ends. The CDR3 has 14 amino acids. CDR3 nucleotides: TGTGCCAGCAGCGGACAAGAACGGCCCGGGGAGCTGTTTTTT. Protein: CASSGQERPGELFF.

This clone was recorded a few times. V is TRBV9 and J is TRBJ2-5; D unclear. The CDR3 runs 13 residues. Trimming removed 2 bases at V and 1 base at J, with 6 bases between. Looked up from germline, CDR1 is SGDLS and CDR2 is YYNGEE. The CDR3 protein is CASSVDIQETQYF. The CDR3, as DNA: TGTGCCAGCAGCGTTGACATCCAAGAGACCCAGTACTTC.

The chain combines TRBV5-6 with TRBJ1-1; D is unclear. Germline V gene sequence: CDR1 SGHDT, CDR2 YYEEEE. Trimming stripped 0 bases from V and 10 bases from J, with 7 bases between. The CDR3 covers 11 residues. CDR3 loop: CASSLGPGAFF. In DNA form, the CDR3 reads TGTGCCAGCAGCTTGGGTCCGGGAGCTTTCTTT.

The V and J genes are TRBV5-1 and TRBJ1-2, with D uncertain. Germline CDR1 reads SGHRS; CDR2 reads YFSETQ. This CDR3 has 13 amino acids. Trimming removed 2 bases at V and 6 bases at J, with 11 bases between. CDR3 nucleotides: TGCGCCAGCAGCTTTGAACAGCTTAATGGCTACACCTTC. This gives the protein CASSFEQLNGYTF.

The chain has TRBV28 and TRBJ2-7, with 10 bases identical to TRBD1. V shed 2 bases and J 3 bases; nucleotides not matched to a gene: 10. The CDR3 length is 17 residues. The germline CDR1 and CDR2 sequences are MDHEN and SYDVKM. The CDR3 reads CASSLTAGTGVDYEQYF. The CDR3 region has the DNA TGTGCCAGCAGTTTAACCGCCGGGACAGGGGTCGACTACGAGCAGTACTTC. Drawing the rest from reference TRBV28 and TRBJ2-7, the complete variable domain is DVKVTQSSRYLVKRTGEKVFLECVQDMDHENMFWYRQDPGLGLRLIYFSYDVKMKEKGDIPEGYSVSREKKERFSLILESASTNQTSMYLCASSLTAGTGVDYEQYFGPGTRLTVT.

V and J are TRBV11-2 and TRBJ2-2, with D perhaps TRBD2 (5 bases). CDR1 SGHAT and CDR2 FQNNGV come from the germline V gene. CDR3 length: 16 amino acids. V gave up 0 bases and J gave up 5 bases, with 13 bases separating them. Written as DNA, the CDR3 is TGTGCCAGCAGCTTAGATTGGGAGACAAAGACCGGGGAGCTGTTTTTT. It encodes CASSLDWETKTGELFF.

This chain links TRBV5-6 with TRBJ2-5; maybe TRBD2 (6 bases). With 0 bases removed from V and 1 base from J, the gap between germline ends came to 10 bases. The CDR3 totals 15 residues. CDR1 and CDR2 (germline): SGHDT, YYEEEE. The CDR3 DNA follows: TGTGCCAGCAGCTTGGGGGCTAGCGCCCAAGAGACCCAGTACTTC. Protein product: CASSLGASAQETQYF.

The chain is built from TRBV27 and TRBJ1-5; tentatively, D is TRBD1 (6 bases). The CDR3 totals 13 residues. CDR1 MNHEY and CDR2 SMNVEV come from the germline V gene (reference sequence). V was pared by 6 bases and J by 7 bases, with 13 bases between. This CDR3 is CASSPQGGQPQHF. CDR3 DNA: TGTGCCAGCAGCCCACAGGGTGGGCAGCCCCAGCATTTT.

The V call is TRBV2, the J call TRBJ2-1; the D gene is possibly TRBD2 (6 bases). The germline V and J ends were trimmed by 2 bases and 1 base, with 9 bases remaining between them. From germline, CDR1 is SNHLY and CDR2 FYNNEI. The CDR3 length is 15 residues. CDR3 protein: CASSESGSSYNEQFF. The CDR3, as DNA: TGTGCCAGCAGTGAATCCGGGAGTTCCTACAATGAGCAGTTCTTC.

V is TRBV10-2 and J is TRBJ1-1, with a possible D match to TRBD1 (5 bases). The CDR3 is 13 amino acids. The germline CDR1 and CDR2 sequences are WSHSY and SAAADI. V lost 8 bases, J lost 11 bases, and 21 bases lay in between. The CDR3 DNA reads TGCGCCAGCCAAGTGGGCGGGGGGTTGGATGCTTTCTTT. Translation: CASQVGGGLDAFF.

The chain uses TRBV2 and TRBJ2-1, with D hard to call. The CDR3 loop spans 12 amino acids. V was shortened by 5 bases and J by 4 bases, with 6 bases between the two germline ends. The V gene's germline CDR1 is SNHLY and CDR2 FYNNEI. The CDR3 spells CASSPLYNEQFF. The CDR3 coding sequence is TGTGCCAGCAGTCCTCTATACAATGAGCAGTTCTTC. Full variable domain (remainder filled in from reference TRBV2 and TRBJ2-1): EPEVTQTPSHQVTQMGQEVILRCVPISNHLYFYWYRQILGQKVEFLVSFYNNEISEKSEIFDDQFSVERPDGSNFTLKIRSTKLEDSAMYFCASSPLYNEQFFGPGTRLTVL.

The table lists this clone with a count of one. The V and J genes are TRBV5-1 and TRBJ1-6; TRBD1 agrees at 7 bases. This CDR3 spans 15 amino acids. V shed 4 bases and J 7 bases; nucleotides not matched to a gene: 8. From germline, CDR1 is SGHRS and CDR2 YFSETQ. The CDR3 reads CASSAAGTENSPLHF. The CDR3, as DNA: TGCGCCAGCAGCGCCGCCGGGACAGAAAATTCACCCCTCCACTTT.

The chain joins TRBV19 to TRBJ1-5, with 7 bases matching TRBD1. The germline V gene encodes CDR1 LNHDA and CDR2 SQIVND (reference sequence). With V trimmed by 7 bases and J by 6 bases, 9 bases remained unmatched. The CDR3 sequence is 14 residues long. The CDR3 here is CASTTRQGGQPQHF. DNA for the CDR3: TGTGCCAGTACCACCAGACAGGGTGGTCAGCCCCAGCATTTT.

This clone was observed a handful of times. This chain links TRBV29-1 with TRBJ1-2; 9 positions match TRBD1. The ends lost 8 bases at V and 6 bases at J; junction bases unmatched: 7. In germline, CDR1 is SQVTM, CDR2 ANQGSEA. This CDR3 is 12 amino acids long. The CDR3 region is CSLSGDRDGYTF. Written as DNA, the CDR3 is TGCAGCCTATCGGGGGACAGGGATGGCTACACCTTC.

The gene calls are TRBV2 and TRBJ2-7; TRBD2 is a possible D gene (5 bases). The CDR3 runs 14 residues. Trimming removed 7 bases from V and 7 bases from J, with 20 bases in between. Per the germline V gene, CDR1 is SNHLY and CDR2 is FYNNEI. This chain's CDR3 is CASTGEAPTGEQYF. In DNA form, the CDR3 reads TGTGCCAGCACCGGAGAGGCCCCGACGGGGGAGCAGTACTTC.

The rearrangement uses TRBV5-6 and TRBJ2-3; D is perhaps TRBD1 (5 bases). Germline CDR1 reads SGHDT; CDR2 reads YYEEEE. CDR3 size: 18 residues. Trimming removed 4 bases at V and 2 bases at J, with 23 bases between. Here the CDR3 DNA reads TGTGCCAGCAGCCCAGACAGCTATCCAGCCATCCCCACAGATACGCAGTATTTT. This encodes CASSPDSYPAIPTDTQYF.

The chain links TRBV10-2 to TRBJ2-7, with 9 bases matching TRBD1. CDR3 size: 14 residues. J was trimmed by 5 bases and V by 4 bases; bases with no gene match: 6. The germline gives CDR1 WSHSY, CDR2 SAAADI. The CDR3 nucleotides read TGCGCCAGCAGTGTAAGGACAGGGGCCGACGAGCAGTACTTC. Its protein product is CASSVRTGADEQYF.

V and J are TRBV6-6 and TRBJ2-7; D gene uncertain. The V and J ends lost 7 bases and 2 bases respectively, with 6 bases between them. Per the germline V gene, CDR1 is MNHNY and CDR2 is SVGAGI (reference sequence). The CDR3 extends over 11 amino acids. The CDR3 protein is CASTSTYEQYF. CDR3 DNA: TGTGCCAGCACGAGCACCTACGAGCAGTACTTC.

The V gene is TRBV7-2, the J gene TRBJ2-7; possibly TRBD1 for D (5 bases). Germline values: CDR1 SGHTA, CDR2 FQGNSA. V was cut by 5 bases and J by 2 bases, with 16 bases left in between. The length of the CDR3 is 15 residues. CDR3 in DNA: TGTGCCAGCAGCATTGTTTCAGGGATAACCTACGAGCAGTACTTC. It is translated as CASSIVSGITYEQYF.